This T cell receptor beta chain was observed in a study of T cell repertoires in cytomegalovirus infection. Germline lookup yields CDR1 SGHRS and CDR2 YFSETQ. Trimming shortened V by 5 bases and J by 0 bases, and 15 bases separated the two germline ends. The CDR3 runs 17 residues. This clonotype was seen only a few times. The antigen is unknown. Study outcomes and limitations: CMV-specific TCR beta clonotypes restricted by HLA-C were the ones dominating the ex vivo response. Carriage of CMV together with the relevant HLA was identifiable through cumulative public TCR beta family frequency.

TCRdb re-analysed the reads in MiXCR, keeping a single row per CDR3 protein. The profile covers tens of thousands of distinct CDR3 sequences, with about 54% appearing a single time and 80% to 95% taken by the ten largest. The chain couples TRBV5-1 to TRBJ2-6; D assignment may be TRBD1 or TRBD2 (5 bases each). The sample in question was CD8+ T cells from cultured PBMCs, obtained from culture after CMV antigen stimulation. The receptor's source is a human donor in good health (CMV status not recorded). Some clones in this sample may be carry-over from other donors' samples. CDR3 bases: TGCGCCAGCAGGCTCCGGGACGCTCGCTCTGGGGCCAACGTCCTGACTTTC. It specifies CASRLRDARSGANVLTF.